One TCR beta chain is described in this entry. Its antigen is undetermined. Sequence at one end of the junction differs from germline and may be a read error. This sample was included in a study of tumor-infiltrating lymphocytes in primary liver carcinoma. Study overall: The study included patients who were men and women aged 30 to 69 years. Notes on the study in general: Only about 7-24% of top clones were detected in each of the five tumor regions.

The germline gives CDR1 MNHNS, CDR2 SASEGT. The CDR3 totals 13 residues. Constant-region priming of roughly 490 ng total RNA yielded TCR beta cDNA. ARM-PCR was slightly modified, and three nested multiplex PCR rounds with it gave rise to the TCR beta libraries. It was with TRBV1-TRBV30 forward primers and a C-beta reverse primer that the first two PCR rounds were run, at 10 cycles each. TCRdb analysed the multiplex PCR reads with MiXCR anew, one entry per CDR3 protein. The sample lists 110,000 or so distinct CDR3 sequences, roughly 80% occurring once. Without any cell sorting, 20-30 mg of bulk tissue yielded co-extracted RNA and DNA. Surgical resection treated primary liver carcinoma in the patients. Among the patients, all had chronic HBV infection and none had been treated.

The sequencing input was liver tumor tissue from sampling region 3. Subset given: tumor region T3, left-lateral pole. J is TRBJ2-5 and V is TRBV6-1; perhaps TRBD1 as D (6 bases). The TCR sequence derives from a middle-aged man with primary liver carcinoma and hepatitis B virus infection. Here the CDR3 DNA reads TGTGCCAGTAGTGAGGGGGAGCAAGAGGCCCAGTACTTC. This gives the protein CASSEGEQEAQYF.